This TCR beta chain appears in the sequencing data of a study of early T cells in non-severe SARS-CoV-2 infection. Overall study: Alpha and beta chains were unpaired, from unsorted whole-blood bulk RNA.

About this clonotype itself: Its matching antigen is unknown.

The V end was cut by 5 bases, the J end by 5 bases, with 19 bases between. Per the germline V gene, CDR1 is SGHTA and CDR2 is FQGTGA. The CDR3 has 15 amino acids. Study conclusions and caveats: Anti-spike CD8 responses were favored in VDJdb matching, and private and CD4 specificities were missed.

Individual cDNA molecules received unique molecular identifiers. Each CDR3 protein is one row after TCRdb ran MiXCR on the 5' RACE reads. The table includes 20,000 to 25,000 distinct CDR3 sequences, 4.7% detected once. This chain uses TRBV7-3 with TRBJ2-7, with D perhaps being TRBD1 or TRBD2 (6 bases each). Sequencing input: whole blood. The sequence derives from an adult who was a healthcare worker with PCR-confirmed SARS-CoV-2 infection or an uninfected control (not recorded which). CDR3 sequence reads: CASSPRGGFSDEQYF. CDR3 coding DNA: TGTGCCAGCAGCCCTCGAGGGGGGTTTTCGGACGAGCAGTACTTC. Looking up the rest from reference TRBV7-3 and TRBJ2-7 gives the full variable domain: GAGVSQTPSNKVTEKGKYVELRCDPISGHTALYWYRQSLGQGPEFLIYFQGTGAADDSGLPNDRFFAVRPEGSVSTLKIQRTERGDSAVYLCASSPRGGFSDEQYFGPGTRLTVT.